This TCR beta chain appears in the sequencing data of a study of control samples from healthy donors and cancer patients. The CDR3 has 13 residues. The V segment lost 9 bases and the J segment 9 bases; nucleotides outside the gene matches: 10. Germline V gives CDR1 SNHLY, CDR2 FYNNEI. Assay: immunoSEQ multiplex PCR; the TCRdb copy retains only in-frame clones and omits some. The table lists about 95,000 clones, 88% of them singletons, with 14% in the top ten. The sequence was obtained from a woman aged 70 to 79 in good health. The chain combines TRBV2 with TRBJ1-2; 10 nucleotides align to TRBD1. Sequencing was carried out using blood. The CDR3 spells CASASGQGFSYTF. The CDR3 DNA is TGTGCCAGTGCCTCGGGACAGGGGTTTAGCTACACCTTC.